These 8 T cell receptor beta chains came from one sample sequenced in a study of CD8+ T cells in alopecia areata. For a handful of patients, CD4+ cells were sorted into CD25+CD127- cells. Sequencing templates came from extracted RNA that was reverse transcribed into cDNA. Sequenced by immunoSEQ multiplex PCR; TCRdb stores in-frame clones only, minus some. The sample has about 20,000 clones, around 67% seen once; the top ten hold less than 5.5%. The sample was CD4+ Tregs sorted from blood. The receptor source for this set is a human donor with alopecia areata.

The CDR3 DNA is TGCAGCGCTACAGGCTTGGTGAGGAAGGAAAAACTGTTTTTT. It yields the protein CSATGLVRKEKLFF. The chain has TRBV29-1 and TRBJ1-4; possibly TRBD1 for D (5 bases). With 7 bases removed from V and 8 bases from J, the gap between germline ends came to 20 bases. The CDR3 consists of 14 residues. Germline CDR1 SQVTM, CDR2 ANQGSEA. Based on the CDR3 plus reference TRBV29-1 and TRBJ1-4, the full variable domain is SAVISQKPSRDICQRGTSLTIQCQVDSQVTMMFWYRQQPGQSLTLIATANQGSEATYESGFVIDKFPISRPNLTFSTLTVSNMSPEDSSIYLCSATGLVRKEKLFFGSGTQLSVL.

This chain links TRBV6-1 with TRBJ2-3; 8 positions agree with TRBD2. Germline CDR1 MNHNS, CDR2 SASEGT. After removal of 8 bases from V and 4 bases from J, the junction contained 11 bases not matched to a gene. This CDR3 region has 15 residues. CDR3 nucleotide sequence: TGTGCCAGCTATATAGCGGGATTGGGCTCAGATACGCAGTATTTT. Its protein product is CASYIAGLGSDTQYF.

This clone was observed a few times. The chain recombines TRBV29-1 with TRBJ2-3; TRBD2 aligns across 10 bases. The CDR3 covers 13 residues. V shed 5 bases, J shed 7 bases, and the junction held 6 bases outside the gene matches. Per germline, CDR1 SQVTM and CDR2 ANQGSEA. This chain's CDR3 is CSVLAGGTNTQYF. CDR3 nucleotides: TGCAGCGTTTTAGCGGGGGGCACTAATACGCAGTATTTT.

The chain carries TRBV28 and TRBJ2-3; 7 nucleotides line up with TRBD2. The J segment lost 2 bases and the V segment lost 2 bases, leaving 7 bases of the junction unmatched. The V gene's germline CDR1 is MDHEN and CDR2 SYDVKM. The CDR3 has 16 residues. CDR3 nucleotides: TGTGCCAGCAGTTTAAGGGGACTACCTTACACAGATACGCAGTATTTT. It is translated as CASSLRGLPYTDTQYF.

This clone has a handful of counts. The gene calls are TRBV7-2 and TRBJ2-1; 7 positions agree with TRBD2. Germline lookup yields CDR1 SGHTA and CDR2 FQGNSA. Losses at the gene ends were 8 bases for V and 6 bases for J; bases not matched to a gene: 7. The CDR3 contains 13 residues. CDR3 sequence reads: CASGLGSPNEQFF. DNA of the CDR3: TGTGCCAGCGGACTAGGAAGCCCCAATGAGCAGTTCTTC.

This clone has a handful of counts. V usage is TRBV29-1 and J usage is TRBJ1-4; possibly TRBD1 for D (5 bases). The V and J ends lost 6 bases and 3 bases respectively, with 11 bases between them. The CDR3 length is 13 residues. CDR1 is SQVTM and CDR2 is ANQGSEA in the germline V gene. The CDR3 spells CSVKGIANEKLFF. The CDR3 coding sequence is TGCAGCGTCAAGGGGATCGCTAATGAAAAACTGTTTTTT.

V is TRBV19 and J is TRBJ2-3, with 9 bases matching TRBD1. V dropped 6 bases and J dropped 4; count of bases not matched to a gene: 5. This CDR3 has 14 residues. Germline V gives CDR1 LNHDA, CDR2 SQIVND (reference sequence). CDR3 nucleotides: TGTGCCAGTAGCCGGGACAGGGCCCCAGATACGCAGTATTTT. Translation: CASSRDRAPDTQYF.

This rearrangement joins TRBV7-2 to TRBJ2-1, with TRBD1 matching over 9 bases. V lost 5 bases, J lost 9 bases, and 8 bases stayed unmatched. Germline V CDR1 and CDR2: SGHTA, FQGNSA. CDR3 length equals 14 residues. CDR3 bases: TGTGCCAGCAGCGTGACAGGGGGGGTTTCTGAGCAGTTCTTC. It is translated as CASSVTGGVSEQFF.